One sample yielded the 32 T cell receptor beta chains listed below, sequenced in a study of cytomegalovirus exposure and HLA in healthy donors (dated by TCRdb to the late 2010s). The library was produced with the immunoSEQ multiplex PCR assay. For the multiplex PCR, a mixture combining 60 forward primers for TCR Vbeta segments and 13 reverse primers for TCR Jbeta segments was used. In its TCRdb copy, this immuneACCESS table keeps in-frame sequences only and misses some clones. Where compared with another copy, unresolved V genes explain less than half of these, and the others have no known cause. Here the sample has around 150,000 clones; around 79% occur a single time. The top ten clonotypes cover 0.66% of the sample. Sequencing input: PBMCs. All receptors derive from a male donor in good health and CMV-seronegative.

The chain joins TRBV4-3 to TRBJ1-2; D gene uncertain. This CDR3 has 15 residues. With 0 bases removed from V and 7 bases from J, the gap between germline ends came to 15 bases. CDR1 is LGHNA, CDR2 YSLEER, per germline. The CDR3 is CASSQDTPPRGGYTF. The CDR3 DNA reads as TGCGCCAGCAGCCAAGATACGCCCCCTCGGGGTGGCTACACCTTC.

A note on this clone: The junction departs from the called germline gene at one end, perhaps through a read error. The same CDR3 also results from other DNA sequences found in this sample. The gene calls are TRBV7-2 and TRBJ2-3; 9 bases align to TRBD2. The CDR3 spans 15 residues. The germline V gene encodes CDR1 SGHTA and CDR2 FQGNSA. Here the CDR3 reads CASSSRPSGVDTQYF. CDR3 DNA: TGTGCTAGCAGCTCCCGTCCTAGCGGGGTCGATACGCAGTATTTT.

CDR3 sequence (DNA): TGCGCCAGCAGTCAAAGGGGGGGGACCGCGAACACTGAAGCTTTCTTT. Its translation: CASSQRGGTANTEAFF. V usage is TRBV23-1 and J usage is TRBJ1-1, with D perhaps TRBD1 (6 bases). TRBV23-1 is an ORF, and what it does is uncertain. The CDR3 covers 16 residues. V was cut by 2 bases and J by 1 base, with 14 bases left in between.

The chain employs TRBV18 and TRBJ2-7, with 9 bases identical to TRBD1. CDR3 length: 16 residues. Germline values: CDR1 KGHSH, CDR2 LQKENI. V lost 1 base and J lost 3; bases outside the gene matches: 7. CDR3 sequence (DNA): TGTGCCAGCTCACCACTCTCTGACAGGGGGGACTACGAGCAGTACTTC. Residues: CASSPLSDRGDYEQYF.

This clone was picked up a small number of times. The chain recombines TRBV7-2 with TRBJ1-4, with D possibly matching TRBD1 (5 bases). Germline values: CDR1 SGHTA, CDR2 FQGNSA. V lost 5 bases to trimming and J lost 1 base, with 14 bases between them. The CDR3 runs to 16 residues. CDR3 region: CASSLRGRGTNEKLFF. The DNA for the CDR3 is TGTGCCAGCAGCCTGAGAGGGAGGGGAACTAATGAAAAACTGTTTTTT.

This chain uses TRBV5-1 with TRBJ2-7, with D unresolved. The CDR3 has 13 amino acids. The V end lost 2 bases, the J end lost 0 bases, and 6 bases lay between the germline ends. Looked up from germline, CDR1 is SGHRS and CDR2 is YFSETQ. The CDR3 reads CASSFSVSYEQYF. CDR3 DNA: TGCGCCAGCAGCTTTTCTGTCTCCTACGAGCAGTACTTC. The whole variable domain, remainder taken from reference TRBV5-1 and TRBJ2-7, is KAGVTQTPRYLIKTRGQQVTLSCSPISGHRSVSWYQQTPGQGLQFLFEYFSETQRNKGNFPGRFSGRQFSNSRSEMNVSTLELGDSALYLCASSFSVSYEQYFGPGTRLTVT.

This clone has only a few counts. The chain combines TRBV30 with TRBJ1-1; weak D call: TRBD1 (6 bases). Germline CDR1 reads GTSNPN; CDR2 reads SVGIG (reference sequence). V lost 0 bases to trimming and J lost 11 bases, with 13 bases between them. The CDR3 is 12 residues long. For the CDR3, the DNA is TGTGCCTGGAGTGTAGGAGACAGGACGGCTTTCTTT. Protein product: CAWSVGDRTAFF.

The V call is TRBV21-1, the J call TRBJ2-7; TRBD2 was called by the table and not checked on the DNA. TRBV21-1 is an annotated pseudogene. This CDR3 is 13 amino acids long. The CDR3 nucleotides read TGTGCCAGCGGCGGCAGGGAGGTTGGCGAGCAGTACTTC. Residues: CASGGREVGEQYF.

The V and J genes are TRBV5-1 and TRBJ1-1, with 7 bases fitting TRBD1. V shed 6 bases and J 0 bases; nucleotides not matched to a gene: 8. The CDR3 length is 15 residues. Germline assignment: CDR1 SGHRS and CDR2 YFSETQ. CDR3 sequence: CASTPTGEMNTEAFF. CDR3 sequence (DNA): TGCGCCAGCACTCCTACAGGGGAAATGAACACTGAAGCTTTCTTT.

The genes are TRBV7-6 and TRBJ1-1; D remains ambiguous. Germline lookup yields CDR1 SGHVS and CDR2 FNYEAQ. CDR3 length: 15 amino acids. Trimming removed 6 bases at V and 5 bases at J, with 19 bases between. The CDR3 is CASSFNAGGQTEAFF. DNA for the CDR3: TGTGCCAGCAGTTTCAACGCGGGCGGGCAGACTGAAGCTTTCTTT.

This sequence joins TRBV2 and TRBJ2-2, with D unresolved. The CDR3 totals 12 residues. Trimming shortened V by 7 bases and J by 2 bases, and 5 bases separated the two germline ends. Per germline, CDR1 SNHLY and CDR2 FYNNEI. The CDR3 sequence is CASKQNTGELFF. In nucleotides, the CDR3 is TGTGCCAGCAAACAAAACACCGGGGAGCTGTTTTTT.

The chain has TRBV29-1 and TRBJ2-7, with a weak D call TRBD2 (6 bases). V gave up 5 bases and J gave up 3 bases, with 20 bases separating them. This CDR3 spans 15 amino acids. The germline V gene has CDR1 SQVTM and CDR2 ANQGSEA. This chain's CDR3 is CSVQMAAGPSYEQYF. CDR3 coding DNA: TGCAGCGTTCAAATGGCCGCGGGACCGAGCTACGAGCAGTACTTC.

The rearrangement links TRBV19 to TRBJ1-2, with D hard to call. This CDR3 is built from 15 residues. V lost 6 bases and J lost 3, with 17 bases in between. Per germline, CDR1 LNHDA and CDR2 SQIVND (reference sequence). The CDR3 nucleotides read TGTGCCAGTAGCCAGGAGGGAATTAGGGACTATGGCTACACCTTC. It codes for CASSQEGIRDYGYTF.

The rearrangement links TRBV25-1 to TRBJ2-1, with TRBD2 matching over 9 bases. Trimming took 3 bases from V and 4 from J; bases not matched to a gene: 7. The CDR3 spans 16 residues. The V gene's germline CDR1 is MGHDK and CDR2 SYGVNS. This CDR3 reads CASSESGLAGYNEQFF. CDR3 bases: TGTGCCAGCAGTGAGAGCGGTCTAGCGGGGTACAATGAGCAGTTCTTC.

The gene calls are TRBV30 and TRBJ2-1; 11 positions match TRBD2. Per the germline V gene, CDR1 is GTSNPN and CDR2 is SVGIG (reference sequence). The CDR3 covers 14 residues. Trimming at V came to 4 bases and at J to 7 bases, leaving 6 bases not matched to a gene. The CDR3 sequence: CAWNLAGGANEQFF. CDR3 nucleotides: TGTGCCTGGAACCTAGCGGGGGGCGCAAATGAGCAGTTCTTC.

The chain recombines TRBV4-1 with TRBJ1-5, with D uncertain. Germline values: CDR1 MGHRA, CDR2 YSYEKL. Between the trimmed V and J ends, which lost 4 bases and 4 bases, there was a span of 14 bases. The CDR3 has 15 residues. The CDR3 nucleotides read TGCGCCAGCAGCCGCCTGGAGGGAGGGAATCAGCCCCAGCATTTT. Protein product: CASSRLEGGNQPQHF.

V and J are TRBV7-2 and TRBJ1-4; 10 positions agree with TRBD1. Germline lookup yields CDR1 SGHTA and CDR2 FQGNSA. This CDR3 spans 14 amino acids. The J segment lost 5 bases and the V segment lost 6 bases, leaving 3 bases of the junction unmatched. CDR3: CASSPGQGNEKLFF. The CDR3 nucleotides are TGTGCCAGCAGTCCGGGACAGGGGAATGAAAAACTGTTTTTT.

V and J are TRBV4-3 and TRBJ2-3; perhaps TRBD1 as D (5 bases). The germline V gene has CDR1 LGHNA and CDR2 YSLEER. The CDR3 contains 14 residues. V was pared by 1 base and J by 4 bases, with 9 bases between. CDR3 protein: CASSQGTRADTQYF. CDR3 nucleotide sequence: TGCGCCAGCAGCCAAGGGACCAGGGCAGATACGCAGTATTTT.

The J gene is TRBJ1-2, the V gene TRBV15; D is ambiguous. V lost 5 bases to trimming and J lost 4 bases, with 14 bases between them. From germline, CDR1 is LNHNV and CDR2 YYDKDF (reference sequence). This CDR3 comprises 14 residues. The CDR3 sequence: CATSPRGTGYGYTF. DNA for the CDR3: TGTGCCACCAGCCCCCGGGGAACGGGCTATGGCTACACCTTC.

The V call is TRBV19, the J call TRBJ2-2, with TRBD1 identical over 8 bases. The length of the CDR3 is 15 residues. J was trimmed by 5 bases and V by 8 bases; bases with no gene match: 10. Germline V gene sequence: CDR1 LNHDA, CDR2 SQIVND (reference sequence). CDR3 in amino acids: CASSSGTGATGELFF. Here the CDR3 DNA reads TGTGCCAGTTCATCCGGGACAGGCGCTACCGGGGAGCTGTTTTTT. Drawing the rest from reference TRBV19 and TRBJ2-2, the complete variable domain is DGGITQSPKYLFRKEGQNVTLSCEQNLNHDAMYWYRQDPGQGLRLIYYSQIVNDFQKGDIAEGYSVSREKKESFPLTVTSAQKNPTAFYLCASSSGTGATGELFFGEGSRLTVL.

The chain has TRBV27 and TRBJ2-7; 7 bases are shared with TRBD2. CDR3 length: 16 amino acids. J was trimmed by 4 bases and V by 3 bases; bases with no gene match: 12. Per the germline V gene, CDR1 is MNHEY and CDR2 is SMNVEV (reference sequence). The CDR3 reads CASSLRLAENLYEQYF. In DNA, the CDR3 is TGTGCCAGCAGTTTGCGACTAGCAGAAAACCTTTACGAGCAGTACTTC.

The chain employs TRBV6-5 and TRBJ1-2, with 8 bases fitting TRBD1. J gave up 2 bases and V 11 bases, and 7 bases lay outside the gene matches. CDR1 is MNHEY and CDR2 is SVGAGI in the germline V gene. This CDR3 has 13 amino acids. The CDR3 nucleotides read TGTGCCGCACGGACAGGGCAGAACTATGGCTACACCTTC. Translating it yields CAARTGQNYGYTF.

This sequence joins TRBV9 and TRBJ2-7; TRBD1 is a possible D gene (6 bases). V was pared by 0 bases and J by 2 bases, with 12 bases between. Looked up from germline, CDR1 is SGDLS and CDR2 is YYNGEE. The CDR3 is 15 amino acids. CDR3 loop: CASSVATDSAYEQYF. The DNA for the CDR3 is TGTGCCAGCAGCGTAGCAACGGACAGCGCCTACGAGCAGTACTTC.

V is TRBV12-5 and J is TRBJ2-7; 11 nucleotides match TRBD1. This CDR3 comprises 14 residues. After removal of 3 bases from V and 6 bases from J, the junction contained 4 bases not matched to a gene. Germline V gives CDR1 LGHNT, CDR2 FRNRAP. As DNA, the CDR3 is TGTGCTAGTGGTTTTGGACAGGGGGCCATCGAGCAGTACTTC. Translating it yields CASGFGQGAIEQYF. The entire variable domain, with the rest obtained from reference TRBV12-5 and TRBJ2-7, is as follows: DARVTQTPRHKVTEMGQEVTMRCQPILGHNTVFWYRQTMMQGLELLAYFRNRAPLDDSGMPKDRFSAEMPDATLATLKIQPSEPRDSAVYFCASGFGQGAIEQYFGPGTRLTVT.

The V gene is TRBV5-4, the J gene TRBJ2-1; a weak D match, TRBD1 (5 bases). Germline CDR1 SGHNT, CDR2 YYREEE (reference sequence). CDR3 length: 15 amino acids. Trimming pared 0 bases from V and 6 bases from J, leaving 13 bases between. The CDR3 sequence is CASSLVARVVNEQFF. CDR3 bases: TGTGCCAGCAGCTTGGTAGCCAGGGTAGTCAATGAGCAGTTCTTC. Full variable domain (outside the CDR3, taken from reference TRBV5-4 and TRBJ2-1): ETGVTQSPTHLIKTRGQQVTLRCSSQSGHNTVSWYQQALGQGPQFIFQYYREEENGRGNFPPRFSGLQFPNYSSELNVNALELDDSALYLCASSLVARVVNEQFFGPGTRLTVL.

The J gene is TRBJ2-3, the V gene TRBV7-8; 13 bases are shared with TRBD2. The germline gives CDR1 SGHVS, CDR2 FQNEAQ. V lost 1 base, J lost 5 bases, and 3 bases stayed unmatched. The CDR3 covers 16 residues. CDR3 sequence (DNA): TGTGCCAGCAGCTTAGAACTAGCGGGAGGGGTAGATACGCAGTATTTT. It encodes CASSLELAGGVDTQYF.

This sequence joins TRBV4-2 and TRBJ2-3, with D hard to call. V shed 0 bases and J shed 6 bases, with 19 bases lying between them. This CDR3 contains 17 residues. The germline V gene has CDR1 LGHNA and CDR2 YNFKEQ. The CDR3 sequence is CASSQDFQNSPRDTQYF. Here the CDR3 DNA reads TGTGCCAGCAGCCAAGATTTTCAAAACTCTCCTCGGGATACGCAGTATTTT.

The chain is built from TRBV29-1 and TRBJ1-1; D ambiguous. The V and J ends lost 7 bases and 2 bases respectively, with 8 bases between them. Germline loops: CDR1 SQVTM, CDR2 ANQGSEA. The length of the CDR3 is 11 residues. In DNA form, the CDR3 reads TGCAGCGCCTACCATAACACTGAAGCTTTCTTT. Amino acids: CSAYHNTEAFF.

This clone showed up just once. The rearrangement links TRBV2 to TRBJ1-1; D is uncertain. V was shortened by 7 bases and J by 0 bases, with 12 bases between the two germline ends. Germline V lookup: CDR1 SNHLY, CDR2 FYNNEI. The CDR3 extends over 14 amino acids. DNA for the CDR3: TGTGCCAGCATCCTAGAGACTGTGAACACTGAAGCTTTCTTT. This sequence encodes CASILETVNTEAFF.

Concerning this clone: Relative to the germline gene, one junction end is altered; a read error may explain this. This sequence joins TRBV7-9 and TRBJ2-7; weak D call: TRBD2 (5 bases). Germline CDR1 is SEHNR and CDR2 is FQNEAQ (reference sequence). CDR3 size: 12 residues. The DNA for the CDR3 is TGTTCCAGCAGCTTAGACGGGAACGAGCAGTACTTC. As protein: CSSSLDGNEQYF.

The gene calls are TRBV30 and TRBJ1-5; weak D call: TRBD1 (5 bases). The germline CDR1 and CDR2 sequences are GTSNPN and SVGIG (reference sequence). The V gene lost 0 bases and the J gene lost 3 bases, with 9 bases spanning the gap. The CDR3 covers 14 residues. CDR3 loop: CAWSVRGVNQPQHF. CDR3 DNA: TGTGCCTGGAGTGTACGGGGGGTCAATCAGCCCCAGCATTTT.

J is TRBJ2-7 and V is TRBV6-6; no definite D call. Trimming stripped 10 bases from V and 2 bases from J, with 15 bases between. CDR1 is MNHNY and CDR2 is SVGAGI in the germline V gene (reference sequence). The CDR3 runs to 13 residues. The chain's CDR3 is CATAPGPPYEQYF. The CDR3 nucleotides are TGTGCCACCGCCCCGGGTCCTCCCTACGAGCAGTACTTC.